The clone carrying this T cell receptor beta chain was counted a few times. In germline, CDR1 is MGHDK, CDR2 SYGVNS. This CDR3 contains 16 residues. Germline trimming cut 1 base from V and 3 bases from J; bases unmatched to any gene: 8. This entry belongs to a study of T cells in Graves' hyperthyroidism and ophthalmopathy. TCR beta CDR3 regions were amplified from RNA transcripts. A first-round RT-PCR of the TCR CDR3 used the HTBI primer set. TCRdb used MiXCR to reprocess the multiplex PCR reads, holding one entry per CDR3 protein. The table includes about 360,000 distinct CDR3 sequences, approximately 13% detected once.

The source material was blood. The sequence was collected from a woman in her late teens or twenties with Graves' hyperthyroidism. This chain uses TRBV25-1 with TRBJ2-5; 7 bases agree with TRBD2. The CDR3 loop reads CASSEWGGGPEETQYF. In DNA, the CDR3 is TGTGCCAGCAGTGAATGGGGCGGGGGACCCGAAGAGACCCAGTACTTC.